One sample yielded the 20 T cell receptor beta chains listed below, sequenced in a study of blood T cell repertoires in COVID-19 (dated by TCRdb to 2020 to 2021). Library creation used the immunoSEQ multiplex PCR assay. TCRdb's version of the immuneACCESS table is confined to in-frame rearrangements and falls short of the full clone set. An unresolved V gene accounts for under half of the shortfall where checked; the remainder is of unknown origin. The table for this sample lists 30,000 to 35,000 clones; roughly 85% of them were counted only once. The ten largest clones add up to around 13% of the sample. The sequenced material came from peripheral blood. All receptors derive from a human donor with acute or convalescent COVID-19. The donor label of this sample is uncertain.

This sequence joins TRBV2 and TRBJ1-2; weak D call: TRBD1 (5 bases). Germline CDR1 is SNHLY and CDR2 is FYNNEI. This CDR3 contains 12 residues. V lost 8 bases, J lost 2 bases, and 9 bases lay in between. The CDR3 spells CASGRENYGYTF. CDR3 bases: TGTGCCAGCGGCAGGGAAAACTATGGCTACACCTTC.

This chain joins TRBV6-1 and TRBJ2-7; no clear D gene. Germline CDR1 MNHNS, CDR2 SASEGT. CDR3 size: 14 residues. V gave up 2 bases and J gave up 5 bases, with 13 bases separating them. CDR3 nucleotide sequence: TGTGCCAGCAGTGAACGGAGTCCCGTCGACGAGCAGTACTTC. It codes for CASSERSPVDEQYF.

V gene TRBV6-6 combines with J gene TRBJ2-3; TRBD1 aligns across 7 bases. Trimming removed 4 bases from V and 0 bases from J; junction bases left unmatched: 7. CDR1 is MNHNY, CDR2 SVGAGI, per germline (reference sequence). The CDR3 loop spans 16 amino acids. This CDR3 reads CASSFMGQKSTDTQYF. The CDR3 nucleotides are TGTGCCAGCAGTTTTATGGGACAGAAGAGCACAGATACGCAGTATTTT.

V is TRBV9 and J is TRBJ2-1; 7 bases map to TRBD1. Germline-derived CDR1 and CDR2 are SGDLS and YYNGEE. The length of the CDR3 is 14 residues. The trim removed 2 bases at V and 4 bases at J, leaving 3 bases unmatched. This chain's CDR3 is CASSVQTGYNEQFF. CDR3 bases: TGTGCCAGCAGCGTCCAGACAGGGTACAATGAGCAGTTCTTC.

V is TRBV10-2 and J is TRBJ2-3, with D tentatively TRBD1 (6 bases). The CDR3 extends over 15 amino acids. Germline V gene sequence: CDR1 WSHSY, CDR2 SAAADI. Trimming left V 6 bases short and J 0 bases short, with 13 bases between. CDR3 bases: TGCGCCAGCAGCTTACAGGGAACTAGCACAGATACGCAGTATTTT. Amino acids: CASSLQGTSTDTQYF.

The chain carries TRBV28 and TRBJ1-2; the match to TRBD1 covers 8 bases. The CDR3 sequence is 16 residues long. Germline V lookup: CDR1 MDHEN, CDR2 SYDVKM. The trim removed 5 bases at V and 5 bases at J, leaving 13 bases unmatched. The chain's CDR3 is CASSPGTGQHDYGYTF. In DNA, the CDR3 is TGTGCCAGCAGTCCAGGGACAGGCCAACACGATTATGGCTACACCTTC.

The chain is built from TRBV7-9 and TRBJ1-2, with TRBD1 identical over 7 bases. The J segment lost 0 bases and the V segment lost 5 bases, leaving 12 bases of the junction unmatched. The CDR3 has 17 amino acids. Germline loops: CDR1 SEHNR, CDR2 FQNEAQ (reference sequence). CDR3 sequence (DNA): TGTGCCAGCAGCGTATCCGGGACAGAAGGTGCTAACTATGGCTACACCTTC. Its protein product is CASSVSGTEGANYGYTF.

This clone is large by share. This rearrangement joins TRBV9 to TRBJ1-3; D may be TRBD1 (5 bases). The germline gives CDR1 SGDLS, CDR2 YYNGEE. V lost 3 bases to trimming and J lost 1 base, with 8 bases between them. The CDR3 length is 14 residues. CDR3 loop: CASSAGKSGNTIYF. The CDR3 DNA is TGTGCCAGCAGCGCAGGGAAATCTGGAAACACCATATATTTT.

The chain combines TRBV4-3 with TRBJ1-1; D is unclear. CDR3 length: 15 residues. Looked up from germline, CDR1 is LGHNA and CDR2 is YSLEER. With 0 bases removed from V and 2 bases from J, the gap between germline ends came to 10 bases. The CDR3 nucleotides read TGCGCCAGCAGCCAAGATAGGCTAGCTAACACTGAAGCTTTCTTT. Protein sequence: CASSQDRLANTEAFF.

V usage is TRBV6-1 and J usage is TRBJ2-7, with 8 positions matching TRBD1. The CDR3 loop spans 15 amino acids. The germline CDR1 and CDR2 sequences are MNHNS and SASEGT. V shed 2 bases and J 3 bases; nucleotides not matched to a gene: 6. The CDR3 bases are TGTGCCAGCAGTGAATGGCAGGGGGCGGGCTACGAGCAGTACTTC. Translation gives CASSEWQGAGYEQYF.

The rearrangement uses TRBV5-1 and TRBJ1-4; D call uncertain. The CDR3 is made up of 15 amino acids. V lost 7 bases and J 0 bases, leaving 13 bases between the germline ends. Looked up from germline, CDR1 is SGHRS and CDR2 is YFSETQ. This chain's CDR3 is CASRYGVATNEKLFF. For the CDR3, the DNA is TGCGCCAGCCGTTACGGGGTCGCAACTAATGAAAAACTGTTTTTT.

This chain uses TRBV19 with TRBJ2-1; 7 bases fit TRBD2. Germline assignment: CDR1 LNHDA and CDR2 SQIVND (reference sequence). The junction had 11 bases not matched to a gene; V was cut back by 5 bases and J by 7 bases. The CDR3 spans 15 residues. CDR3 sequence: CASSFSQVGGNEQFF. The CDR3 bases are TGTGCCAGTAGTTTCTCTCAGGTGGGGGGGAATGAGCAGTTCTTC.

The chain carries TRBV30 and TRBJ1-6; 7 nucleotides line up with TRBD1. The CDR3 spans 13 residues. CDR1 and CDR2 (germline): GTSNPN, SVGIG (reference sequence). Trimming took 6 bases from V and 5 from J; bases not matched to a gene: 4. CDR3 bases: TGTGCCTGCGTGACAGGGAATAATTCACCCCTCCACTTT. Protein product: CACVTGNNSPLHF.

This clone occurred once. The chain employs TRBV7-2 and TRBJ1-3; D remains unclear. CDR1 is SGHTA, CDR2 FQGNSA, per germline. V shed 5 bases and J shed 4 bases, with 12 bases lying between them. The CDR3 totals 14 residues. For the CDR3, the DNA is TGTGCCAGCAGCATGGAGGTTGCAGGAAACACCATATATTTT. Amino acids: CASSMEVAGNTIYF.

The chain couples TRBV4-3 to TRBJ2-5; weak D call: TRBD1 (5 bases). The CDR3 runs to 15 residues. Deletions cut 0 bases from V and 1 base from J, with 9 bases between. Per the germline V gene, CDR1 is LGHNA and CDR2 is YSLEER. CDR3 loop: CASSQDLGAQETQYF. CDR3 DNA sequence: TGCGCCAGCAGCCAAGATTTAGGGGCCCAAGAGACCCAGTACTTC.

The table lists this clone with a few counts. The rearrangement joins TRBV19 to TRBJ2-7, with D tentatively TRBD1 (5 bases). CDR1 LNHDA and CDR2 SQIVND come from the germline V gene (reference sequence). The CDR3 runs 14 residues. The germline V and J ends were trimmed by 7 bases and 0 bases, with 13 bases remaining between them. As DNA, the CDR3 is TGTGCCAGTATGAGGACAACCAGCTCCTACGAGCAGTACTTC. As protein: CASMRTTSSYEQYF.

The rearrangement joins TRBV7-8 to TRBJ2-1; D ambiguous. The CDR3 consists of 15 residues. CDR1 and CDR2 (germline): SGHVS, FQNEAQ. V was shortened by 5 bases and J by 3 bases, with 14 bases between the two germline ends. This CDR3 is CASSPAPSFYNEQFF. The CDR3 DNA follows: TGTGCCAGCAGCCCCGCGCCTAGTTTCTACAATGAGCAGTTCTTC.

The J gene is TRBJ1-5, the V gene TRBV19; the D gene is possibly TRBD1 (6 bases). Germline lookup yields CDR1 LNHDA and CDR2 SQIVND (reference sequence). Deletions cut 3 bases from V and 2 bases from J, with 20 bases between. CDR3 length: 18 amino acids. CDR3 sequence reads: CASSILGRGRRGNQPQHF. The DNA of the CDR3 is TGTGCCAGTAGTATTCTGGGGCGGGGGCGCAGGGGCAATCAGCCCCAGCATTTT.

This clone was recorded only once. V and J are TRBV30 and TRBJ1-4; D not certain. The CDR3 extends over 13 amino acids. V lost 8 bases, J lost 3 bases, and 13 bases lay in between. The germline V gene encodes CDR1 GTSNPN and CDR2 SVGIG (reference sequence). In DNA form, the CDR3 reads TGTGCCACTAGACAAGACCCTAATGAAAAACTGTTTTTT. It translates to CATRQDPNEKLFF.

This clone came up once. V gene TRBV5-6 combines with J gene TRBJ1-3; tentatively, D is TRBD1 (5 bases). The CDR3 length is 16 residues. With 0 bases removed from V and 0 bases from J, the gap between germline ends came to 10 bases. CDR1 and CDR2 (germline): SGHDT, YYEEEE. CDR3 sequence (DNA): TGTGCCAGCAGCTTGGGACAGCCGAACTCTGGAAACACCATATATTTT. It translates to CASSLGQPNSGNTIYF.